This entry lists 14 T cell receptor beta chains sequenced from one sample in a study of T cells in Graves' hyperthyroidism and ophthalmopathy. RNA transcripts served as the template for amplifying TCR beta CDR3 regions. The HTBI primer set drove a first-round RT-PCR of the TCR CDR3. TCRdb passed the multiplex PCR reads through MiXCR, listing each CDR3 protein once. Of some 490,000 distinct CDR3 sequences listed, 15% to 20% were seen once; the top ten hold over 25%. Sequenced input: blood. The receptors derive from a woman younger than 45 with Graves' ophthalmopathy.

This clonotype came up many times. The chain links TRBV18 to TRBJ2-7, with D possibly TRBD1 on 6 matching bases. Trimming stripped 3 bases from V and 3 bases from J, with 9 bases between. This CDR3 has 13 amino acids. The germline gives CDR1 KGHSH, CDR2 LQKENI. CDR3 in DNA: TGTGCCAGCTCACCTCAGGACAGCTACGAGCAGTACTTC. This encodes CASSPQDSYEQYF.

This clonotype was recorded many times. J is TRBJ2-2 and V is TRBV28; 8 bases are a match to TRBD2. J lost 1 base, V lost 2 bases, and 3 bases had no gene match. CDR1 and CDR2 from the germline V gene are MDHEN and SYDVKM. The CDR3 has 16 residues. The CDR3 reads CASSLRLAKNTGELFF. The CDR3 region has the DNA TGTGCCAGCAGTTTACGACTAGCGAAGAACACCGGGGAGCTGTTTTTT.

This clonotype was found many times. V and J are TRBV30 and TRBJ1-5; the D gene is possibly TRBD1 (5 bases). Trimming took 0 bases from V and 7 from J, leaving 10 bases between them. This CDR3 is built from 13 residues. Germline loops: CDR1 GTSNPN, CDR2 SVGIG (reference sequence). This CDR3 is CAWSVGWGQPQHF. For the CDR3, the DNA is TGTGCCTGGAGTGTCGGATGGGGGCAGCCCCAGCATTTT.

This clonotype was seen just once. With a much larger clone just one base away, this may be a read error. This chain uses TRBV20-1 with TRBJ1-1; D is undetermined. Germline V gene data show CDR1 as DFQATT and CDR2 as SNEGSKA (reference sequence). The germline V and J ends were trimmed by 2 bases and 7 bases, with 11 bases remaining between them. This CDR3 contains 12 residues. Here the CDR3 DNA reads TGCAGTGCTAGATACAGTCTCATTGAAGCTTTCTTT. Its translation is CSARYSLIEAFF.

This clonotype was recorded at least ten times. The chain links TRBV11-2 to TRBJ1-2; D gene uncertain. The V gene lost 0 bases and the J gene lost 2 bases, with 7 bases spanning the gap. This CDR3 region has 14 residues. Germline V gene data show CDR1 as SGHAT and CDR2 as FQNNGV. CDR3 bases: TGTGCCAGCAGCTTAGAACCGGGCAACTATGGCTACACCTTC. Encoded protein: CASSLEPGNYGYTF.

In its sample, this clonotype was seen many times. The rearrangement uses TRBV4-3 and TRBJ1-1; no definite D call. V lost 0 bases and J 1 base, leaving 12 bases between the germline ends. Germline assignment: CDR1 LGHNA and CDR2 YSLEER. The CDR3 length is 16 residues. The CDR3 DNA sequence: TGCGCCAGCAGCCAAGATTCGGTTGGACGGAACACTGAAGCTTTCTTT. This sequence encodes CASSQDSVGRNTEAFF.

This clonotype was seen ten or more times. V usage is TRBV27 and J usage is TRBJ1-2; unclear D gene. Trimming stripped 5 bases from V and 2 bases from J, with 12 bases between. Germline V lookup: CDR1 MNHEY, CDR2 SMNVEV (reference sequence). CDR3 size: 14 residues. CDR3 in amino acids: CASSPLLGNYGYTF. Written as DNA, the CDR3 is TGTGCCAGCAGTCCTCTTCTGGGGAACTATGGCTACACCTTC.

This chain connects TRBV4-2 to TRBJ2-2; perhaps TRBD2 as D (5 bases). V was pared by 0 bases and J by 4 bases, with 18 bases between. CDR3 length equals 18 residues. Germline loops: CDR1 LGHNA, CDR2 YNFKEQ. The CDR3 region is CASSQDPPSFSTTGELFF. The DNA for the CDR3 is TGTGCCAGCAGCCAAGATCCCCCTAGCTTCTCCACCACCGGGGAGCTGTTTTTT.

The V and J genes are TRBV5-4 and TRBJ2-7, with D unclear. The CDR3 runs to 14 residues. Trimming pared 1 base from V and 2 bases from J, leaving 10 bases between. Germline CDR1 and CDR2: SGHNT and YYREEE (reference sequence). CDR3 in DNA: TGTGCCAGCAGCTTGAATCTGGAGACCTACGAGCAGTACTTC. Amino acid sequence: CASSLNLETYEQYF.

At least ten counts were recorded for this clonotype. The genes are TRBV2 and TRBJ2-7; 7 positions agree with TRBD1. This CDR3 is built from 15 residues. V shed 5 bases and J 7 bases; nucleotides not matched to a gene: 14. Germline CDR1 SNHLY, CDR2 FYNNEI. CDR3: CASSRPGTALGEQYF. CDR3 sequence (DNA): TGTGCCAGCAGTCGACCCGGGACAGCATTGGGGGAGCAGTACTTC.

This clonotype was observed a few times. The rearrangement uses TRBV19 and TRBJ1-5; D gene uncertain. Germline CDR1 and CDR2: LNHDA and SQIVND (reference sequence). V was shortened by 5 bases and J by 6 bases, with 17 bases between the two germline ends. CDR3 length equals 15 residues. The CDR3 DNA follows: TGTGCCAGTAGTTCTGCGGTAACTCTAAGTCAGCCCCAGCATTTT. This gives the protein CASSSAVTLSQPQHF.

This clonotype was seen at least ten times. V and J are TRBV12-3 or TRBV12-4 and TRBJ1-5, with 7 bases matching TRBD1. The CDR3 is made up of 17 amino acids. Trimming took 5 bases from V and 1 from J; bases not matched to a gene: 11. CDR3 in amino acids: CASSPGNRGGSNQPQHF. In DNA form, the CDR3 reads TGTGCCAGCAGTCCCGGTAACAGGGGCGGGAGCAATCAGCCCCAGCATTTT.

The chain recombines TRBV5-4 with TRBJ2-3; perhaps TRBD2 as D (6 bases). The CDR3 contains 15 residues. V was trimmed by 3 bases and J by 0 bases, leaving 11 bases between them. Germline CDR1 is SGHNT and CDR2 is YYREEE (reference sequence). Here the CDR3 reads CASSSGGASTDTQYF. CDR3 DNA: TGTGCCAGCAGCTCTGGCGGGGCCAGCACAGATACGCAGTATTTT. Together with reference TRBV5-4 and TRBJ2-3, the CDR3 gives the full variable domain: ETGVTQSPTHLIKTRGQQVTLRCSSQSGHNTVSWYQQALGQGPQFIFQYYREEENGRGNFPPRFSGLQFPNYSSELNVNALELDDSALYLCASSSGGASTDTQYFGPGTRLTVL.

This clonotype has only a few counts. This sequence joins TRBV6-2 or TRBV6-3 and TRBJ2-1; 11 nucleotides match TRBD2. The CDR3 runs to 14 residues. Trimming removed 8 bases from V and 10 bases from J; junction bases left unmatched: 10. Germline V gene sequence: CDR1 MNHEY, CDR2 SVGEGT. CDR3 residues: CASRELAGVREQFF. The DNA for the CDR3 is TGTGCCAGCCGGGAACTAGCGGGAGTTCGGGAGCAGTTCTTC.